These 28 T cell receptor beta chains originate from one sample sequenced in a study of CD8 T cells in ankylosing spondylitis. Broader study findings: A TCR beta motif of about 8 highly homologous variants appeared characteristic of ankylosing spondylitis blood.

TCRdb itself ran the 5' RACE reads through MiXCR, one entry per CDR3 protein. This table holds 450,000 to 550,000 distinct CDR3 sequences, under 5.5% found once. What these receptors recognize is not known. Sequencing was performed on blood, either unsorted or a sorted T cell fraction (not recorded which). The receptors originated from a male donor with ankylosing spondylitis.

This clonotype has ten or more counts. This rearrangement joins TRBV6-5 to TRBJ2-2; possible D gene TRBD1, 6 bases. The CDR3 has 16 residues. The germline V and J ends were trimmed by 0 bases and 1 base, with 9 bases remaining between them. Germline loops: CDR1 MNHEY, CDR2 SVGAGI. This chain's CDR3 is CASSYSTQGNTGELFF. The CDR3 DNA reads TGTGCCAGCAGTTACTCGACACAGGGGAACACCGGGGAGCTGTTTTTT.

To note about this clonotype: Just one base apart from a much larger clone, this may be a read error. The V and J genes are TRBV7-8 and TRBJ1-5; unclear D gene. Trimming cost V 4 bases and J 3 bases, with 13 bases left between them. The germline gives CDR1 SGHVS, CDR2 FQNEAQ. The CDR3 totals 15 residues. The CDR3 nucleotides are TGTGCCAGCAGCTACCTGGACTCCAACAATCAGCCCCAGCATTTT. Protein product: CASSYLDSNNQPQHF.

This clonotype came up many times. V gene TRBV5-8 combines with J gene TRBJ2-5; 9 bases are a match to TRBD1. This CDR3 is built from 13 residues. J lost 7 bases, V lost 5 bases, and 6 bases had no gene match. The germline V gene has CDR1 SGHTS and CDR2 YDEGEE. The CDR3 protein is CASRRTGEATQYF. CDR3 bases: TGTGCCAGCAGGAGGACAGGGGAGGCGACCCAGTACTTC.

This clonotype was detected many times. The CDR3 here is CASSLNPSGNQPQHF. CDR3 sequence (DNA): TGTGCCAGCAGCTTAAACCCATCCGGCAATCAGCCCCAGCATTTT. This sequence joins TRBV12-3 or TRBV12-4 and TRBJ1-5; no definite D call. The CDR3 is made up of 15 amino acids. V was cut by 6 bases and J by 2 bases, with 14 bases left in between.

This clonotype was counted at least ten times. The chain has TRBV3-1 and TRBJ2-5, with unresolved D. Germline assignment: CDR1 LGHDT and CDR2 YNNKEL (reference sequence). With 1 base removed from V and 7 bases from J, the gap between germline ends came to 7 bases. The CDR3 contains 12 residues. CDR3 region: CASSQVVGTQYF. The DNA for the CDR3 is TGTGCCAGCAGCCAAGTGGTGGGGACCCAGTACTTC.

Ten or more counts support this clonotype. The V call is TRBV20-1, the J call TRBJ1-4; TRBD1 matches 7 bases. J lost 4 bases, V lost 0 bases, and 5 bases had no gene match. This CDR3 spans 15 amino acids. Germline values: CDR1 DFQATT, CDR2 SNEGSKA (reference sequence). CDR3 amino acids: CSARDAGTDNEKLFF. The CDR3 region has the DNA TGCAGTGCTAGAGATGCCGGGACAGATAATGAAAAACTGTTTTTT.

This clonotype was counted between two and nine times. This chain joins TRBV5-1 and TRBJ2-5, with 11 bases identical to TRBD2. The V gene's germline CDR1 is SGHRS and CDR2 YFSETQ. The CDR3 contains 15 residues. V shed 6 bases and J 5 bases; nucleotides not matched to a gene: 9. CDR3 in amino acids: CASTDPTSGSETQYF. For the CDR3, the DNA is TGCGCCAGCACCGACCCCACTAGCGGGAGCGAGACCCAGTACTTC. The complete variable domain, with remaining parts taken from reference TRBV5-1 and TRBJ2-5, reads KAGVTQTPRYLIKTRGQQVTLSCSPISGHRSVSWYQQTPGQGLQFLFEYFSETQRNKGNFPGRFSGRQFSNSRSEMNVSTLELGDSALYLCASTDPTSGSETQYFGPGTRLLVL.

The sample holds many counts of this clonotype. V gene TRBV20-1 combines with J gene TRBJ1-2; weak D call: TRBD1 (6 bases). CDR1 is DFQATT, CDR2 SNEGSKA, per germline (reference sequence). There are 15 residues in the CDR3. The V end was cut by 0 bases, the J end by 5 bases, with 16 bases between. DNA for the CDR3: TGCAGTGCTAGAGACCCCCGGGGGCCCGGATATGGCTACACCTTC. Its protein product is CSARDPRGPGYGYTF.

This clonotype was recorded at least ten times. V gene TRBV7-8 combines with J gene TRBJ1-2; D remains unclear. The CDR3 extends over 14 amino acids. Deletions cut 5 bases from V and 3 bases from J, with 13 bases between. Germline CDR1 SGHVS, CDR2 FQNEAQ. The CDR3 DNA reads TGTGCCAGCAGCCCTCGGCAACGGGACTATGGCTACACCTTC. Protein sequence: CASSPRQRDYGYTF.

This clonotype was counted many times. The rearrangement uses TRBV6-5 and TRBJ1-2; no clear D gene. The length of the CDR3 is 14 residues. Trimming took 4 bases from V and 2 from J, leaving 11 bases between them. Germline V gene data show CDR1 as MNHEY and CDR2 as SVGAGI. The CDR3 loop is CASSSPGRNYGYTF. The CDR3 region has the DNA TGTGCCAGCAGTTCCCCAGGCCGGAACTATGGCTACACCTTC.

CDR3 sequence reads: CASSQGSGTGVYEQYF. The CDR3, as DNA: TGCGCCAGCAGCCAAGGCAGTGGGACAGGGGTCTACGAGCAGTACTTC. The chain has TRBV4-1 and TRBJ2-7; 10 nucleotides line up with TRBD1. The CDR3 loop spans 16 amino acids. Germline V gene sequence: CDR1 MGHRA, CDR2 YSYEKL. The V gene end was trimmed by 1 base and the J gene end by 3 bases; junction bases not matched to a gene: 6.

This clonotype was counted between two and nine times. The rearrangement joins TRBV6-4 to TRBJ2-1; D unresolved. Germline lookup yields CDR1 MRHNA and CDR2 SNTAGT. The V and J ends lost 7 bases and 4 bases respectively, with 14 bases between them. The CDR3 spans 14 residues. Here the CDR3 DNA reads TGTGCCAGCATCCCCGGGCGATATTACAATGAGCAGTTCTTC. This sequence encodes CASIPGRYYNEQFF.

This clonotype was recorded many times. The chain couples TRBV7-2 to TRBJ2-5; D is uncertain. The CDR3 sequence is 13 residues long. The ends were cut back, 2 bases at V and 2 bases at J, with 6 bases in the middle. Germline-derived CDR1 and CDR2 are SGHTA and FQGNSA. CDR3 sequence (DNA): TGTGCCAGCAGCTTACGTAGACAAGAGACCCAGTACTTC. This sequence encodes CASSLRRQETQYF.

There are many counts of this clonotype. The chain joins TRBV29-1 to TRBJ1-1; no clear D. With 3 bases removed from V and 1 base from J, the gap between germline ends came to 18 bases. Germline V gene data show CDR1 as SQVTM and CDR2 as ANQGSEA. CDR3 length equals 16 residues. CDR3 nucleotide sequence: TGCAGCGTTGACCCCCTTTTTAGGGCCCCGAACACTGAAGCTTTCTTT. Its translation: CSVDPLFRAPNTEAFF.

This clonotype has at least ten counts. J is TRBJ2-5 and V is TRBV20-1; possible D gene TRBD2, 5 bases. Deletions cut 7 bases from V and 3 bases from J, with 9 bases between. CDR3 size: 11 residues. In germline, CDR1 is DFQATT, CDR2 SNEGSKA (reference sequence). CDR3 in amino acids: CSVDWKETQYF. CDR3 DNA: TGCAGTGTGGACTGGAAAGAGACCCAGTACTTC.

Many counts were recorded for this clonotype. The rearrangement uses TRBV4-3 and TRBJ2-7, with D tentatively TRBD1 (6 bases). V was shortened by 1 base and J by 4 bases, with 14 bases between the two germline ends. CDR3 length: 15 amino acids. Looked up from germline, CDR1 is LGHNA and CDR2 is YSLEER. CDR3 in DNA: TGCGCCAGCAGCCAAGGGATCTTAGGGGGATACGAGCAGTACTTC. Amino acid sequence: CASSQGILGGYEQYF.

This clonotype was counted many times. The V call is TRBV5-6, the J call TRBJ2-3; the match to TRBD2 covers 7 bases. Germline V gene sequence: CDR1 SGHDT, CDR2 YYEEEE. V shed 0 bases and J 2 bases; nucleotides not matched to a gene: 6. This CDR3 has 16 amino acids. The CDR3 region has the DNA TGTGCCAGCAGCTTGGACGCTAGCGGTTTCACAGATACGCAGTATTTT. It translates to CASSLDASGFTDTQYF.

This clonotype was seen many times. The gene calls are TRBV7-9 and TRBJ2-5; no clear D gene. Germline V lookup: CDR1 SEHNR, CDR2 FQNEAQ (reference sequence). This CDR3 spans 13 amino acids. Trimming took off 2 bases at V and 9 bases at J, with 13 bases between the two ends. The CDR3 protein is CASSLSGIISQYF. The DNA for the CDR3 is TGTGCCAGCAGCTTATCAGGCATAATCTCCCAGTACTTC.

This clonotype was detected a few times. This sequence joins TRBV20-1 and TRBJ2-3; 9 nucleotides line up with TRBD1. The CDR3 consists of 16 residues. The germline gives CDR1 DFQATT, CDR2 SNEGSKA (reference sequence). The junction had 10 bases not matched to a gene; V was cut back by 2 bases and J by 4 bases. This chain's CDR3 is CSARPLAGQGPDTQYF. The CDR3 region has the DNA TGCAGTGCTAGACCTCTTGCGGGACAGGGCCCAGATACGCAGTATTTT.

This clonotype showed up many times. The J gene is TRBJ2-7, the V gene TRBV28, with D uncertain. This CDR3 comprises 14 residues. Trimming pared 5 bases from V and 4 bases from J, leaving 15 bases between. Germline CDR1 is MDHEN and CDR2 is SYDVKM. The CDR3 DNA sequence: TGTGCCAGCAGTCCCCGCCTTACCCGTTACGAGCAGTACTTC. Its protein is CASSPRLTRYEQYF. Together with reference TRBV28 and TRBJ2-7, the CDR3 gives the full variable domain: DVKVTQSSRYLVKRTGEKVFLECVQDMDHENMFWYRQDPGLGLRLIYFSYDVKMKEKGDIPEGYSVSREKKERFSLILESASTNQTSMYLCASSPRLTRYEQYFGPGTRLTVT.

This clonotype was seen ten or more times. This chain connects TRBV10-3 to TRBJ1-3, with D possibly TRBD1 on 5 matching bases. Trimming cost V 9 bases and J 0 bases, with 15 bases left between them. Germline V gene data show CDR1 as ENHRY and CDR2 as SYGVKD. The CDR3 runs 15 residues. As DNA, the CDR3 is TGTGCCATAGAAGAGACAGCCGCCTCTGGAAACACCATATATTTT. Protein product: CAIEETAASGNTIYF.

This sequence joins TRBV29-1 and TRBJ2-3, with no clear D. The CDR3 totals 13 residues. CDR1 is SQVTM and CDR2 is ANQGSEA in the germline V gene. Trimming removed 7 bases from V and 3 bases from J, with 14 bases in between. In nucleotides, the CDR3 is TGCAGCGCCACGTGGACGTTGACAGATACGCAGTATTTT. It yields the protein CSATWTLTDTQYF.

This rearrangement joins TRBV5-1 to TRBJ2-5; 11 bases line up with TRBD2. J lost 4 bases, V lost 4 bases, and 18 bases had no gene match. Germline-derived CDR1 and CDR2 are SGHRS and YFSETQ. This CDR3 is 19 amino acids long. The CDR3 bases are TGCGCCAGCAGCCCAGTGCTTCTAGCGGGAGGCCGAGGCGGAGAGACCCAGTACTTC. Protein product: CASSPVLLAGGRGGETQYF.

This clonotype occurred many times. One junction end disagrees with the germline gene, perhaps due to a read error. V gene TRBV12-3 or TRBV12-4 combines with J gene TRBJ2-3; 7 bases fit TRBD2. This CDR3 contains 14 residues. The chain's CDR3 is CASSLGGSTDTQYF. DNA of the CDR3: TGTGCCAGCAGCTTAGGCGGGAGTACAGATACGCAGTATTTT.

Many counts were recorded for this clonotype. The J gene is TRBJ2-5, the V gene TRBV15; 12 nucleotides align to TRBD2. CDR1 is LNHNV, CDR2 YYDKDF, per germline (reference sequence). This CDR3 is 16 amino acids long. J gave up 5 bases and V 0 bases, and 4 bases lay outside the gene matches. The CDR3 sequence is CATSRELAGGYETQYF. The CDR3 DNA follows: TGTGCCACCAGCAGAGAACTAGCGGGAGGATACGAGACCCAGTACTTC.

The chain is built from TRBV2 and TRBJ1-5, with D tentatively TRBD1 (6 bases). The CDR3 is 14 amino acids. Germline CDR1 is SNHLY and CDR2 is FYNNEI. The germline V and J ends were trimmed by 2 bases and 5 bases, with 10 bases remaining between them. As DNA, the CDR3 is TGTGCCAGCAGTGAACGGACAGTCCATCAGCCCCAGCATTTT. Translation: CASSERTVHQPQHF.

This clonotype was detected many times. The gene calls are TRBV20-1 and TRBJ2-7; possible D gene TRBD1, 6 bases. V was shortened by 5 bases and J by 6 bases, with 20 bases between the two germline ends. In germline, CDR1 is DFQATT, CDR2 SNEGSKA (reference sequence). The CDR3 consists of 14 residues. For the CDR3, the DNA is TGCAGTGCTCCCCTGGTTACGACAGGAGGCGAGCAGTACTTC. Its protein product is CSAPLVTTGGEQYF.

This clonotype has a handful of counts. The chain is built from TRBV28 and TRBJ2-2; no clear D. In germline, CDR1 is MDHEN, CDR2 SYDVKM. The CDR3 length is 15 residues. Trimming cost V 8 bases and J 2 bases, with 15 bases left between them. The CDR3 nucleotides are TGTGCCAGCGGTGGACCCTCCACTAACACCGGGGAGCTGTTTTTT. This translates into CASGGPSTNTGELFF.